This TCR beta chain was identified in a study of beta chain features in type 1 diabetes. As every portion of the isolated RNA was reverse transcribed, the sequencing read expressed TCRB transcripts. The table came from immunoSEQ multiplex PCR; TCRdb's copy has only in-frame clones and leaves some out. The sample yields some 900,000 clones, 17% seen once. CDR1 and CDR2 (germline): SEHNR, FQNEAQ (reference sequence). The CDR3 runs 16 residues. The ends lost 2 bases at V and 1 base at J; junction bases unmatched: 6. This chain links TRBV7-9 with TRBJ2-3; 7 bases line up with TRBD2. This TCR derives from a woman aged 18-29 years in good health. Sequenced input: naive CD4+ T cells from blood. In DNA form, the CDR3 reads TGTGCCAGCAGCTTATTTCCCCTAGCGGGCACAGATACGCAGTATTTT. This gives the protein CASSLFPLAGTDTQYF.